These 21 T cell receptor beta chains share one sample of origin, sequenced in a study of graft-versus-host responses after intestinal transplantation. This table comes from immunoSEQ multiplex PCR, and its TCRdb copy is limited to in-frame clones, with some not included. Among some 38,000 clones listed, approximately 93% were seen once. No cognate antigen is known for these TCRs. Sequenced here: unstimulated CD8+ T cells sorted from spleen or lymph node cells, sampled before transplant. These TCRs come from a human donor who was the organ donor for an intestinal transplant.

V and J are TRBV27 and TRBJ2-5; D not resolved. The ends were cut back, 0 bases at V and 3 bases at J, with 14 bases in the middle. The CDR3 sequence is 16 residues long. CDR1 MNHEY and CDR2 SMNVEV come from the germline V gene (reference sequence). DNA for the CDR3: TGTGCCAGCAGTTTATCTGCTTTGAGGCCTAAAGAGACCCAGTACTTC. The encoded protein is CASSLSALRPKETQYF.

The chain recombines TRBV4-3 with TRBJ2-7; D gene uncertain. The CDR3 loop spans 14 amino acids. Germline CDR1 is LGHNA and CDR2 is YSLEER. The ends were cut back, 1 base at V and 2 bases at J, with 9 bases in the middle. The CDR3 nucleotides read TGCGCCAGCAGCCAAGGTCGGCCAACCTACGAGCAGTACTTC. Protein: CASSQGRPTYEQYF.

V is TRBV4-1 and J is TRBJ2-1; D unresolved. Germline values: CDR1 MGHRA, CDR2 YSYEKL. This CDR3 has 12 residues. Trimming removed 4 bases at V and 7 bases at J, with 8 bases between. The CDR3 sequence is CASSPNLNEQFF. The CDR3 DNA sequence: TGCGCCAGCAGCCCTAATTTGAATGAGCAGTTCTTC.

The V and J genes are TRBV14 and TRBJ1-2; D might be TRBD1 (5 bases). Trimming took 0 bases from V and 0 from J, leaving 8 bases between them. CDR3 length equals 15 residues. CDR1 and CDR2 from the germline V gene are SGHDN and FVKESK. The CDR3 nucleotides read TGTGCCAGCAGCCAAGATCCGACAGCTAACTATGGCTACACCTTC. Amino acids: CASSQDPTANYGYTF.

The genes are TRBV6-5 and TRBJ2-7; unclear D gene. CDR3 length: 14 amino acids. The V gene's germline CDR1 is MNHEY and CDR2 SVGAGI. Trimming took 5 bases from V and 6 from J, leaving 17 bases between them. The CDR3 spells CASSGPRSGFEQYF. CDR3 nucleotide sequence: TGTGCCAGCAGTGGCCCTAGGTCGGGCTTCGAGCAGTACTTC.

This clone has just one count. This sequence joins TRBV11-1 and TRBJ2-1, with D possibly TRBD2 on 5 matching bases. Trimming cost V 1 base and J 3 bases, with 22 bases left between them. The germline V gene encodes CDR1 SGHAT and CDR2 FQDESV (reference sequence). The length of the CDR3 is 19 residues. CDR3 bases: TGTGCCAGCAGCTTAGGGCTAAGACTAATCTCCACGAACTACAATGAGCAGTTCTTC. Its translation: CASSLGLRLISTNYNEQFF.

The chain carries TRBV5-4 and TRBJ1-2, with TRBD1 identical over 11 bases. This CDR3 comprises 15 residues. V was clipped by 4 bases and J by 4 bases; unmatched bases: 6. Germline lookup yields CDR1 SGHNT and CDR2 YYREEE (reference sequence). The CDR3 sequence: CASSIGQGAVYGYTF. In nucleotides, the CDR3 is TGTGCCAGCAGCATAGGACAGGGGGCGGTCTATGGCTACACCTTC.

This clone appeared a single time. The chain links TRBV7-3 to TRBJ2-1, with 9 bases lining up with TRBD2. The junction had 24 bases not matched to a gene; V was cut back by 0 bases and J by 0 bases. The CDR3 length is 24 residues. The germline V gene encodes CDR1 SGHTA and CDR2 FQGTGA. As DNA, the CDR3 is TGTGCCAGCAGCTTAACAGGGGCCCCAATACTAGCGGGTGCTCCCTTAAGCTCCTACAATGAGCAGTTCTTC. It codes for CASSLTGAPILAGAPLSSYNEQFF.

This clone was detected only once. The genes are TRBV4-3 and TRBJ2-4; 9 nucleotides align to TRBD1. The length of the CDR3 is 19 residues. In germline, CDR1 is LGHNA, CDR2 YSLEER. V lost 1 base, J lost 1 base, and 11 bases stayed unmatched. The CDR3 DNA follows: TGCGCCAGCAGCCAAGCGTTGACAGGGGGGGAGAATGCCAAAAACATTCAGTACTTC. This sequence encodes CASSQALTGGENAKNIQYF.

The chain has TRBV29-1 and TRBJ2-1, with 8 bases lining up with TRBD1. The CDR3 contains 16 residues. V was pared by 2 bases and J by 1 base, with 7 bases of the junction left unmatched. CDR1 SQVTM and CDR2 ANQGSEA come from the germline V gene. The CDR3 sequence is CSVESGQAGSYNEQFF. The CDR3, as DNA: TGCAGCGTTGAATCGGGACAGGCGGGGTCCTACAATGAGCAGTTCTTC.

This clone showed up just once. This chain links TRBV28 with TRBJ2-7; 8 bases fit TRBD2. This CDR3 comprises 17 residues. CDR1 and CDR2 (germline): MDHEN, SYDVKM. V lost 2 bases and J lost 3; bases outside the gene matches: 12. This CDR3 is CASSLMNGASGFYEQYF. CDR3 in DNA: TGTGCCAGCAGTTTAATGAATGGGGCTAGCGGGTTCTACGAGCAGTACTTC. The variable domain in full, completed from reference TRBV28 and TRBJ2-7, reads DVKVTQSSRYLVKRTGEKVFLECVQDMDHENMFWYRQDPGLGLRLIYFSYDVKMKEKGDIPEGYSVSREKKERFSLILESASTNQTSMYLCASSLMNGASGFYEQYFGPGTRLTVT.

This sequence joins TRBV5-1 and TRBJ2-7; a possible D gene is TRBD1 (6 bases). Germline CDR1 SGHRS, CDR2 YFSETQ. Trimming removed 2 bases at V and 1 base at J, with 13 bases between. The CDR3 covers 15 residues. The CDR3 DNA is TGCGCCAGCAGCTTAGAGTCCACAGGGTCCTACGAGCAGTACTTC. Amino acids: CASSLESTGSYEQYF. Full variable domain (missing parts from reference TRBV5-1 and TRBJ2-7): KAGVTQTPRYLIKTRGQQVTLSCSPISGHRSVSWYQQTPGQGLQFLFEYFSETQRNKGNFPGRFSGRQFSNSRSEMNVSTLELGDSALYLCASSLESTGSYEQYFGPGTRLTVT.

In DNA form, the CDR3 reads TGCGCCAGCAGCCAGGTTAGCGGGCGCTCCTACAATGAGCAGTTCTTC. Amino acids: CASSQVSGRSYNEQFF. J is TRBJ2-1 and V is TRBV4-3, with 7 nucleotides matching TRBD2. The germline V gene encodes CDR1 LGHNA and CDR2 YSLEER. This CDR3 spans 16 amino acids. Trimming at V came to 3 bases and at J to 0 bases, leaving 5 bases not matched to a gene.

The gene calls are TRBV7-6 and TRBJ1-5; D not certain. Deletions cut 5 bases from V and 7 bases from J, with 18 bases between. The germline gives CDR1 SGHVS, CDR2 FNYEAQ. The CDR3 runs to 15 residues. The CDR3 here is CASSPSAGLGQPQHF. The DNA for the CDR3 is TGTGCCAGCAGCCCTAGCGCGGGTCTCGGGCAGCCCCAGCATTTT. The full variable domain, rest sourced from reference TRBV7-6 and TRBJ1-5, is GAGVSQSPRYKVTKRGQDVALRCDPISGHVSLYWYRQALGQGPEFLTYFNYEAQQDKSGLPNDRFSAERPEGSISTLTIQRTEQRDSAMYRCASSPSAGLGQPQHFGDGTRLSIL.

The CDR3 DNA is TGTGCCAGCAGTTTTGAGCGCTCCCCGGGCGAGCAGTACTTC. This gives the protein CASSFERSPGEQYF. The chain employs TRBV27 and TRBJ2-7; D remains ambiguous. Looked up from germline, CDR1 is MNHEY and CDR2 is SMNVEV (reference sequence). The CDR3 spans 14 residues. Trimming cost V 3 bases and J 6 bases, with 15 bases left between them.

This chain uses TRBV5-4 with TRBJ2-3; 7 nucleotides align to TRBD2. This CDR3 contains 15 residues. Germline lookup yields CDR1 SGHNT and CDR2 YYREEE (reference sequence). Trimming removed 4 bases from V and 2 bases from J; junction bases left unmatched: 7. This chain's CDR3 is CASSLPGLPTDTQYF. Here the CDR3 DNA reads TGTGCCAGCAGCCTTCCGGGACTACCCACAGATACGCAGTATTTT. The complete variable domain, with remaining parts taken from reference TRBV5-4 and TRBJ2-3, reads ETGVTQSPTHLIKTRGQQVTLRCSSQSGHNTVSWYQQALGQGPQFIFQYYREEENGRGNFPPRFSGLQFPNYSSELNVNALELDDSALYLCASSLPGLPTDTQYFGPGTRLTVL.

This clone appeared once. The rearrangement uses TRBV27 and TRBJ2-1, with 7 bases matching TRBD2. Germline trimming cut 0 bases from V and 7 bases from J; bases unmatched to any gene: 6. CDR1 and CDR2 from the germline V gene are MNHEY and SMNVEV (reference sequence). The CDR3 length is 15 residues. CDR3 DNA: TGTGCCAGCAGTTTATCCGGGGGAGGGTCGAATGAGCAGTTCTTC. Protein product: CASSLSGGGSNEQFF.

The rearrangement links TRBV4-1 to TRBJ2-7, with D possibly TRBD1 on 5 matching bases. V lost 4 bases and J lost 4, with 11 bases in between. Germline V gives CDR1 MGHRA, CDR2 YSYEKL. CDR3 length: 13 amino acids. This chain's CDR3 is CASSLAQGYEQYF. In DNA, the CDR3 is TGCGCCAGCAGCCTTGCCCAGGGTTACGAGCAGTACTTC.

The V call is TRBV28, the J call TRBJ1-1, with D maybe TRBD1 (5 bases). Trimming shortened V by 3 bases and J by 5 bases, and 16 bases separated the two germline ends. This CDR3 region has 15 residues. From germline, CDR1 is MDHEN and CDR2 SYDVKM. The CDR3 DNA reads as TGTGCCAGCAGTTTTGAACCGGGACTAGGGACTGAAGCTTTCTTT. Its translation: CASSFEPGLGTEAFF.

The chain is built from TRBV4-1 and TRBJ1-1; a possible D gene is TRBD1 (6 bases). This CDR3 contains 14 residues. The V gene lost 3 bases and the J gene lost 4 bases, with 12 bases spanning the gap. The V gene's germline CDR1 is MGHRA and CDR2 YSYEKL. The CDR3 here is CASSHEGDSTEAFF. The CDR3 DNA reads as TGCGCCAGCAGCCATGAGGGGGATAGCACTGAAGCTTTCTTT.

J is TRBJ2-7 and V is TRBV7-8; the D gene could be TRBD1 or TRBD2 (5 bases each). The CDR3 extends over 14 amino acids. From germline, CDR1 is SGHVS and CDR2 FQNEAQ. The V end lost 2 bases, the J end lost 3 bases, and 11 bases lay between the germline ends. The DNA for the CDR3 is TGTGCCAGCAGCTTATTGGGGACCGGCTACGAGCAGTACTTC. Protein sequence: CASSLLGTGYEQYF.